The 30 T cell receptor beta chains presented below share a single source sample, sequenced in a study of CXCR3-negative and CXCR3-positive naive CD8 T cells (dated by TCRdb to about 2019). The paper as a whole reports these results and caveats: TRB CDR3s from CXCR3-positive naive cells showed higher hydrophobicity (lower Kidera factor 4), lower energy, and higher strength and volume indices than CXCR3-negative naive cells.

The antigens for these receptors are not known. This sample was sequenced with a NextSeq 550. The Human TCR Profiling Kit (MiLaboratory) was used to make UMI-labeled 5' RACE TRB cDNA libraries. TCRdb reprocessed the reads and assigns one entry to each CDR3 protein sequence, leaving out DNA. The table for this sample lists some 150,000 distinct CDR3 sequences. The biggest ten clones account for approximately 0.28% of the sample. The material sequenced was naive CXCR3+ CD8+ T cells from blood. What the cell subset or site label conveys for this sample: CD45RO-CCR7+CD27+CD95- naive CD8+ T cells expressing CXCR3 (TNR3+). These TCRs come from a human donor in good health. Some clones in this sample may be carry-over from other donors' samples.

The V call is TRBV30, the J call TRBJ2-2. This CDR3 spans 13 amino acids. Per the germline V gene, CDR1 is GTSNPN and CDR2 is SVGIG (reference sequence). CDR3 protein: CAWSIMGTGELFF.

The V gene is TRBV10-3, the J gene TRBJ2-7; with no DNA, the TCRdb D assignment of TRBD2 cannot be verified. Germline loops: CDR1 ENHRY, CDR2 SYGVKD. The CDR3 totals 15 residues. This chain's CDR3 is CAIRGASGSSYEQYF.

The rearrangement uses TRBV20-1 and TRBJ2-7. Germline CDR1 DFQATT, CDR2 SNEGSKA (reference sequence). The CDR3 contains 11 residues. CDR3 loop: CSARDLAEQYF.

V gene TRBV20-1 combines with J gene TRBJ2-4; the D call of TRBD2 rests on TCRdb alone, since no DNA is present to check it. Germline CDR1 reads DFQATT; CDR2 reads SNEGSKA (reference sequence). The CDR3 totals 14 residues. The CDR3 loop reads CSARAVEGQNIQYF.

The V call is TRBV6-5, the J call TRBJ1-5; there is no DNA to check the TCRdb D call of TRBD1. Germline-derived CDR1 and CDR2 are MNHEY and SVGAGI. CDR3 length: 15 amino acids. CDR3 sequence reads: CASSGTGHGGQPQHF.

The V and J genes are TRBV11-3 and TRBJ1-2; TCRdb returns TRBD1, unconfirmable since there is no DNA. The V gene's germline CDR1 is SGHNT and CDR2 YENEEA. CDR3 size: 16 residues. This CDR3 reads CASSLRTGGDVDGYTF. Complete variable domain (other parts from reference TRBV11-3 and TRBJ1-2): EAGVVQSPRYKIIEKKQPVAFWCNPISGHNTLYWYLQNLGQGPELLIRYENEEAVDDSQLPKDRFSAERLKGVDSTLKIQPAELGDSAVYLCASSLRTGGDVDGYTFGSGTRLTVV.

The genes are TRBV29-1 and TRBJ1-2; the TCRdb D gene call, TRBD1, has no DNA to confirm it. Germline CDR1 SQVTM, CDR2 ANQGSEA. The CDR3 loop spans 15 amino acids. The chain's CDR3 is CSGLGTGGGYYGYTF. The full variable domain, rest sourced from reference TRBV29-1 and TRBJ1-2, is SAVISQKPSRDICQRGTSLTIQCQVDSQVTMMFWYRQQPGQSLTLIATANQGSEATYESGFVIDKFPISRPNLTFSTLTVSNMSPEDSSIYLCSGLGTGGGYYGYTFGSGTRLTVV.

CDR3 loop: CASSPGTSGDEQYF. The J gene is TRBJ2-7, the V gene TRBV7-6; TCRdb designates TRBD2, a call that cannot be tested without DNA. Germline lookup yields CDR1 SGHVS and CDR2 FNYEAQ. There are 14 residues in the CDR3.

The V and J genes are TRBV11-3 and TRBJ1-1. The CDR3 spans 15 residues. Per the germline V gene, CDR1 is SGHNT and CDR2 is YENEEA. The CDR3 region is CASSGDPDSATEAFF. The entire variable domain, with the rest obtained from reference TRBV11-3 and TRBJ1-1, is as follows: EAGVVQSPRYKIIEKKQPVAFWCNPISGHNTLYWYLQNLGQGPELLIRYENEEAVDDSQLPKDRFSAERLKGVDSTLKIQPAELGDSAVYLCASSGDPDSATEAFFGQGTRLTVV.

V usage is TRBV13 and J usage is TRBJ1-1; TCRdb's D call, TRBD1, is unchecked because there is no DNA. There are 15 residues in the CDR3. The germline V gene encodes CDR1 PRHDT and CDR2 FYEKMQ (reference sequence). The chain's CDR3 is CASSLWGDGNTEAFF.

The chain joins TRBV29-1 to TRBJ2-1; the D gene TCRdb calls, TRBD1, cannot be checked with no DNA. This CDR3 is built from 17 residues. Germline V gives CDR1 SQVTM, CDR2 ANQGSEA. The CDR3 loop reads CSVYSGGSVGSYNEQFF.

The chain recombines TRBV21-1 with TRBJ2-3. TRBV21-1 is flagged as a pseudogene. The CDR3 is 12 amino acids. CDR3 sequence: CASSKDPDTQYF.

The chain has TRBV9 and TRBJ2-1; the D gene TCRdb calls, TRBD1, cannot be checked with no DNA. The germline gives CDR1 SGDLS, CDR2 YYNGEE. The CDR3 has 16 residues. The CDR3 here is CASSVGRGALHNEQFF.

The gene calls are TRBV6-5 and TRBJ2-7; with no DNA, the TCRdb D assignment of TRBD1 cannot be verified. Germline lookup yields CDR1 MNHEY and CDR2 SVGAGI. The CDR3 spans 16 residues. The CDR3 sequence: CASSYSSQLGGYEQYF.

The rearrangement joins TRBV7-9 to TRBJ2-7; absent DNA, TCRdb's TRBD1 call cannot be checked. Germline-derived CDR1 and CDR2 are SEHNR and FQNEAQ (reference sequence). CDR3 length: 15 amino acids. The CDR3 reads CASSPPGTATYEQYF.

The chain employs TRBV6-5 and TRBJ1-3. From germline, CDR1 is MNHEY and CDR2 SVGAGI. CDR3 length equals 13 residues. The CDR3 loop reads CASSSSPGNTIYF.

CDR3: CASSSGTESNEKLFF. This chain links TRBV7-8 with TRBJ1-4; TCRdb's assignment of TRBD1 cannot be checked, as there is no DNA. Germline V gene sequence: CDR1 SGHVS, CDR2 FQNEAQ. The CDR3 has 15 amino acids.

This sequence joins TRBV29-1 and TRBJ2-2; TCRdb's D call of TRBD2 is untestable without DNA. CDR3 length: 13 residues. CDR1 SQVTM and CDR2 ANQGSEA come from the germline V gene. This chain's CDR3 is CSVLWSGTGELFF.

The V gene is TRBV6-2 or TRBV6-3, the J gene TRBJ1-1. CDR3 length: 11 amino acids. From germline, CDR1 is MNHEY and CDR2 SVGEGT. CDR3 region: CASRFGLEAFF.

The gene calls are TRBV5-6 and TRBJ2-1; TCRdb names TRBD2, which stays unverified in the absence of DNA. CDR1 is SGHDT and CDR2 is YYEEEE in the germline V gene. The CDR3 contains 14 residues. CDR3 region: CASSPGLGGNEQFF.

The rearrangement uses TRBV7-9 and TRBJ2-1; TCRdb calls TRBD1, which cannot be checked without DNA. From germline, CDR1 is SEHNR and CDR2 FQNEAQ (reference sequence). The CDR3 spans 15 residues. Here the CDR3 reads CASSLATSSGYEQFF.

The V call is TRBV29-1, the J call TRBJ1-2; no DNA is available, so the TRBD1 call from TCRdb remains unchecked. The CDR3 consists of 15 residues. In germline, CDR1 is SQVTM, CDR2 ANQGSEA. This CDR3 is CSVEDREFGAYGYTF.

The gene calls are TRBV6-5 and TRBJ2-2. The length of the CDR3 is 14 residues. CDR1 and CDR2 (germline): MNHEY, SVGAGI. CDR3 residues: CASSPNANTGELFF.

V and J are TRBV4-3 and TRBJ2-2; TCRdb's D call, TRBD1, is unchecked because there is no DNA. This CDR3 has 16 amino acids. CDR1 is LGHNA, CDR2 YSLEER, per germline. The CDR3 is CASSHPVTGHTGELFF.

The chain couples TRBV21-1 to TRBJ1-5. TRBV21-1 is a listed pseudogene. This CDR3 region has 16 residues. CDR3: CASSNTLCATNQPQHF.

This chain uses TRBV7-9 with TRBJ1-5; TCRdb designates TRBD1, a call that cannot be tested without DNA. The CDR3 has 14 residues. Per the germline V gene, CDR1 is SEHNR and CDR2 is FQNEAQ (reference sequence). This CDR3 reads CASSPPGQLTPQHF.

The V and J genes are TRBV12-3 or TRBV12-4 and TRBJ2-2; the D call from TCRdb, TRBD2, cannot be confirmed without DNA. This CDR3 is 16 amino acids long. The CDR3: CASSLPGLTNTGELFF.

The chain uses TRBV12-3 or TRBV12-4 and TRBJ2-1; TCRdb gives TRBD1 as the D gene, but with no DNA this cannot be confirmed. The CDR3 spans 13 residues. The CDR3 protein is CACSGGDYNEQFF.

This CDR3 reads CASSQGTGTGSYEQYF. The V and J genes are TRBV4-1 and TRBJ2-7; without DNA, the TCRdb call of TRBD1 cannot be checked. Per the germline V gene, CDR1 is MGHRA and CDR2 is YSYEKL. The CDR3 contains 16 residues.

This rearrangement joins TRBV5-1 to TRBJ2-7; TCRdb proposes TRBD2, but this gene call is untestable without DNA. Germline loops: CDR1 SGHRS, CDR2 YFSETQ. This CDR3 has 16 residues. CDR3 residues: CASSSGAGTPPHEQYF. The complete variable domain, with remaining parts taken from reference TRBV5-1 and TRBJ2-7, reads KAGVTQTPRYLIKTRGQQVTLSCSPISGHRSVSWYQQTPGQGLQFLFEYFSETQRNKGNFPGRFSGRQFSNSRSEMNVSTLELGDSALYLCASSSGAGTPPHEQYFGPGTRLTVT.